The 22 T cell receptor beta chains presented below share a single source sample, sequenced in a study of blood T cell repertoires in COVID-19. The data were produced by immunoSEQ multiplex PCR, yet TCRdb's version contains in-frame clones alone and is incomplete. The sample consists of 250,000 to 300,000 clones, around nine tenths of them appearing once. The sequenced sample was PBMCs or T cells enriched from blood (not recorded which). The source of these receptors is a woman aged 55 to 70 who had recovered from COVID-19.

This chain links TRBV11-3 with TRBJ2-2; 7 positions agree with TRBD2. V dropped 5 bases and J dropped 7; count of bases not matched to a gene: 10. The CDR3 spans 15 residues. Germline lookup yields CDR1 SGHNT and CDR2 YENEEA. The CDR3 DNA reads TGTGCCAGCAGCGTAGTCCGACTAGCCGGCGGGGAGCTGTTTTTT. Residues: CASSVVRLAGGELFF. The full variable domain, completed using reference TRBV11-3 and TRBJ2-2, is EAGVVQSPRYKIIEKKQPVAFWCNPISGHNTLYWYLQNLGQGPELLIRYENEEAVDDSQLPKDRFSAERLKGVDSTLKIQPAELGDSAVYLCASSVVRLAGGELFFGEGSRLTVL.

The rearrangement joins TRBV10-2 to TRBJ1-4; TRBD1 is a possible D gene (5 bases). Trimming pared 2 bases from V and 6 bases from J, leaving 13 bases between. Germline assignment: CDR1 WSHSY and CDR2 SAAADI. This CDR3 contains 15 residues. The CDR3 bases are TGCGCCAGCAGTGAGGTCTGGGGCCGAGATGAAAAACTGTTTTTT. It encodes CASSEVWGRDEKLFF.

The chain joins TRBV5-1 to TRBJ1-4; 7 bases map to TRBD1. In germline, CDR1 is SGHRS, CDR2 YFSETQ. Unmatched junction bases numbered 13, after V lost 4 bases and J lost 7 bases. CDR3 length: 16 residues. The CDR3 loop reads CASSPTAGTGVEKLFF. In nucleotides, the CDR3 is TGCGCCAGCAGCCCGACGGCTGGCACAGGGGTTGAAAAACTGTTTTTT.

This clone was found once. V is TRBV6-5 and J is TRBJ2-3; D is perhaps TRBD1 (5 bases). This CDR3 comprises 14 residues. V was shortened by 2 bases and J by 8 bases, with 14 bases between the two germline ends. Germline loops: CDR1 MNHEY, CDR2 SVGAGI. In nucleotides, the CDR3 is TGTGCCAGCAGTTACGGCCCAAGGCAGGGTACGCAGTATTTT. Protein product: CASSYGPRQGTQYF.

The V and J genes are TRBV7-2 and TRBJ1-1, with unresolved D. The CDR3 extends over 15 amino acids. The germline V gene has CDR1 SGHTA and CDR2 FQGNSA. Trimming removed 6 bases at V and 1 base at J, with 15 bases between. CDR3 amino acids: CASRPQREPNTEAFF. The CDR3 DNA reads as TGTGCCAGCAGACCCCAAAGAGAGCCGAACACTGAAGCTTTCTTT.

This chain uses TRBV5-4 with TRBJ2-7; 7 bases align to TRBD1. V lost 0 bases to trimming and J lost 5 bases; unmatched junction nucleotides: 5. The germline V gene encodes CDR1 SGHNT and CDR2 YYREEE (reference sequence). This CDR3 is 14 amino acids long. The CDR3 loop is CASSLAVGQDEQYF. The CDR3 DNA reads TGTGCCAGCAGCTTGGCTGTCGGACAGGACGAGCAGTACTTC.

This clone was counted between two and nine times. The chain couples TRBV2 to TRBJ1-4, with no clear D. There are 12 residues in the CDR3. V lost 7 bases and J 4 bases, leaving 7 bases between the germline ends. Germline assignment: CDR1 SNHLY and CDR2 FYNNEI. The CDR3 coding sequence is TGTGCCAGCAAAACTGATAATGAAAAACTGTTTTTT. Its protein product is CASKTDNEKLFF.

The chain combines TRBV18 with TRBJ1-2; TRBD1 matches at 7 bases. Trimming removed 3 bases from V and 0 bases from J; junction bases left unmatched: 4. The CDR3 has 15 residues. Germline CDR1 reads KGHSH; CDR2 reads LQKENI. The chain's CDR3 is CASSPDRLTNYGYTF. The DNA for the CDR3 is TGTGCCAGCTCACCGGACAGGCTGACTAACTATGGCTACACCTTC.

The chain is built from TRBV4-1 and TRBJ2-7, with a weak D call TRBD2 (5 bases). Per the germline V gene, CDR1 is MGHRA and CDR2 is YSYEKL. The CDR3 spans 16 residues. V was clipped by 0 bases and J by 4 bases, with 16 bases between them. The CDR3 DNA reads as TGCGCCAGCAGCCAAGAAGTCGGACTTACGGGGTACGAGCAGTACTTC. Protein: CASSQEVGLTGYEQYF.

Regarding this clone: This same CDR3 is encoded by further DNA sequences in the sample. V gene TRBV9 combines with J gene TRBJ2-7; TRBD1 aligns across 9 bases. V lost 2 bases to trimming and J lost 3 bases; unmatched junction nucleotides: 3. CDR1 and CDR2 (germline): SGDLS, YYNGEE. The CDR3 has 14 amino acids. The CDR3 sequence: CASSVGQGNYEQYF. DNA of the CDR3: TGTGCCAGCAGCGTGGGACAGGGCAACTACGAGCAGTACTTC.

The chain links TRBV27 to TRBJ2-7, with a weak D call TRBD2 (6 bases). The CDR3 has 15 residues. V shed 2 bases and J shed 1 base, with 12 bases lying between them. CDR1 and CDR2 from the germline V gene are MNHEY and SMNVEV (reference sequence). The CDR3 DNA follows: TGTGCCAGCAGTTTAGGGCTAGCGCCTTCCTACGAGCAGTACTTC. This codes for CASSLGLAPSYEQYF.

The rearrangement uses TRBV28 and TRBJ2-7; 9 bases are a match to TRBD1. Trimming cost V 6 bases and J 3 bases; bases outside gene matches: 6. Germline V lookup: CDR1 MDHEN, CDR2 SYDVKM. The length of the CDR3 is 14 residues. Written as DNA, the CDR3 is TGTGCCAGCAGGGGGACAGGGACGAACTACGAGCAGTACTTC. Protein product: CASRGTGTNYEQYF.

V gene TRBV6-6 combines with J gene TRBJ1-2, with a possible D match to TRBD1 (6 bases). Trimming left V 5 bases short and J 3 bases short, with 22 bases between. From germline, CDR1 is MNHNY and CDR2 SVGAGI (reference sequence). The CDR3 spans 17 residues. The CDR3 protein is CASSPSAGGRGDYGYTF. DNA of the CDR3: TGTGCCAGCAGTCCATCAGCGGGGGGCAGGGGAGACTATGGCTACACCTTC.

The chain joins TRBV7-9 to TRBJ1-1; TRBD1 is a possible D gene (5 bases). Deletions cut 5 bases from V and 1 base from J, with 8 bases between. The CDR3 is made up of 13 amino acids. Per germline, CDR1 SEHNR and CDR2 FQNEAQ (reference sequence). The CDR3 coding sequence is TGTGCCAGCAGCCCCGGGGGGAACACTGAAGCTTTCTTT. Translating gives CASSPGGNTEAFF. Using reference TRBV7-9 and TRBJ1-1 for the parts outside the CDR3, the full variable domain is DTGVSQNPRHKITKRGQNVTFRCDPISEHNRLYWYRQTLGQGPEFLTYFQNEAQLEKSRLLSDRFSAERPKGSFSTLEIQRTEQGDSAMYLCASSPGGNTEAFFGQGTRLTVV.

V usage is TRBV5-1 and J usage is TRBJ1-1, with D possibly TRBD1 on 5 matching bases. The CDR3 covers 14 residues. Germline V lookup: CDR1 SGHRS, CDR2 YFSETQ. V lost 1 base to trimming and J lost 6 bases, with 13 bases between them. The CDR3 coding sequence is TGCGCCAGCAGCTTGTGGACGGGGGAGGCTGAAGCTTTCTTT. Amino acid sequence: CASSLWTGEAEAFF.

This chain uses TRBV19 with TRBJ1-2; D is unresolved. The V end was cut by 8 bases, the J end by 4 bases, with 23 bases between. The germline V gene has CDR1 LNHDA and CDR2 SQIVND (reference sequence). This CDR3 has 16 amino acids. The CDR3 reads CASSIHGMEIIYGYTF. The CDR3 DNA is TGTGCCAGTTCGATTCACGGTATGGAGATTATCTATGGCTACACCTTC.

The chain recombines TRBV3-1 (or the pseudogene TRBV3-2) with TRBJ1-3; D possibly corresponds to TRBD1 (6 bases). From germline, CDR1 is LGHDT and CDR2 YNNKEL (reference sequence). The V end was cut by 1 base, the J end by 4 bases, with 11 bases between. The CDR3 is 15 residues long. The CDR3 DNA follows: TGTGCCAGCAGCCAAGGGCAGGGGAACGGAAACACCATATATTTT. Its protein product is CASSQGQGNGNTIYF.

CDR3 sequence reads: CASSKGRMSSYNEQFF. The CDR3 nucleotides read TGTGCCAGTAGTAAGGGGCGGATGAGCTCCTACAATGAGCAGTTCTTC. This chain uses TRBV19 with TRBJ2-1; a possible D gene is TRBD1 (5 bases). Germline CDR1 is LNHDA and CDR2 is SQIVND (reference sequence). The V end was cut by 4 bases, the J end by 0 bases, with 13 bases between. The CDR3 extends over 16 amino acids.

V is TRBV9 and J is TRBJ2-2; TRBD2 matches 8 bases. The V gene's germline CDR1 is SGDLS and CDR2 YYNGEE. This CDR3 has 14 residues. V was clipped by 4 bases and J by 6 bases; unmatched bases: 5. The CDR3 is CASSTPGLAGELFF. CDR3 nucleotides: TGTGCCAGCAGCACGCCGGGACTAGCCGGGGAGCTGTTTTTT.

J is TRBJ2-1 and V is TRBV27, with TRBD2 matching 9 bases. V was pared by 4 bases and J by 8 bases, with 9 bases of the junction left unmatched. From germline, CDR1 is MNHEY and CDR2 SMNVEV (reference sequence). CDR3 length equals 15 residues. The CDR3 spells CASSYLASGNDEQFF. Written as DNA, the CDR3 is TGTGCCAGCAGTTATCTGGCTAGCGGGAACGATGAGCAGTTCTTC.

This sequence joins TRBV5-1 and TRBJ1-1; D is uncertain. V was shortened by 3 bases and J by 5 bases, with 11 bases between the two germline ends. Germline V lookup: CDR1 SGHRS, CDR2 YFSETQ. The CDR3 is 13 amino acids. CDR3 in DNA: TGCGCCAGCAGCTCCCTCCGAGGGACTGAAGCTTTCTTT. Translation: CASSSLRGTEAFF. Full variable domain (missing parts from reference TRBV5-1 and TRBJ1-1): KAGVTQTPRYLIKTRGQQVTLSCSPISGHRSVSWYQQTPGQGLQFLFEYFSETQRNKGNFPGRFSGRQFSNSRSEMNVSTLELGDSALYLCASSSLRGTEAFFGQGTRLTVV.

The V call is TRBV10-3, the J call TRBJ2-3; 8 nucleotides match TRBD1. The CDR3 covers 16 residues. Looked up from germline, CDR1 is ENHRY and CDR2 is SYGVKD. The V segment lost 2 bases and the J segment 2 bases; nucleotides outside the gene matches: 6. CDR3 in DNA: TGTGCCATCAGTGAGCCCAGGGGGCTTTACACAGATACGCAGTATTTT. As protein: CAISEPRGLYTDTQYF.